Listed below are T cell receptor beta chains from one sample, sequenced in a study of beta chain features in type 1 diabetes. Libraries were prepared by immunoSEQ multiplex PCR; TCRdb keeps only in-frame clonotypes and omits some of them. The table includes about 42,000 clones, roughly 45% detected once. Sequencing was done on a sample of stem cell memory CD4+ T cells from blood. The receptors shown here come from a woman younger than 45 in good health. The CDR3 runs from the conserved cysteine through the conserved F or W. The order of the fields is CDR3 length, clone size, D gene, J gene, V gene, CDR3 protein, CDR3 DNA. D genes are given only for firm matches. Some rows have no size entry. The others give once, few or many, or a class for an expanded clone.

length: 11
size: few
D: -
J: TRBJ2-5
V: TRBV7-2
CDR3: CASSLLETQYF
DNA: TGTGCCAGCAGCTTACTAGAGACCCAGTACTTC

length: 16
size: -
D: TRBD2
J: TRBJ2-5
V: TRBV11-2
CDR3: CASSLRASGFQETQYF
DNA: TGTGCCAGCAGCTTAAGGGCTAGCGGGTTCCAAGAGACCCAGTACTTC

length: 15
size: -
D: TRBD1
J: TRBJ2-4
V: TRBV4-1
CDR3: CASSHPGTGKNIQYF
DNA: TGCGCCAGCAGCCATCCTGGGACAGGAAAAAACATTCAGTACTTC

length: 12
size: few
D: -
J: TRBJ1-1
V: TRBV7-2
CDR3: CASSLWGEAAFF
DNA: TGTGCCAGCAGCTTATGGGGGGAGGCTGCTTTCTTT

length: 12
size: few
D: -
J: TRBJ2-3
V: TRBV5-4
CDR3: CASSLWPDTQYF
DNA: TGTGCCAGCAGCTTGTGGCCAGATACGCAGTATTTT

length: 15
size: -
D: TRBD1
J: TRBJ1-2
V: TRBV29-1
CDR3: CSVEDRGQGNYGYTF
DNA: TGCAGCGTTGAAGATAGGGGACAGGGGAACTATGGCTACACCTTC

length: 17
size: -
D: TRBD2
J: TRBJ2-1
V: TRBV4-3
CDR3: CASSYNLAGGSYNEQFF
DNA: TGCGCCAGCAGCTATAACCTAGCGGGAGGATCCTACAATGAGCAGTTCTTC

length: 13
size: -
D: TRBD1
J: TRBJ1-5
V: TRBV6-5
CDR3: CASSRQGNQPQHF
DNA: TGTGCCAGCAGTCGACAGGGTAATCAGCCCCAGCATTTT

length: 16
size: -
D: TRBD1
J: TRBJ1-3
V: TRBV19
CDR3: CASSMAGTVGGNTIYF
DNA: TGTGCCAGTAGTATGGCCGGGACAGTAGGCGGAAACACCATATATTTT

length: 13
size: few
D: TRBD2
J: TRBJ2-7
V: TRBV6-5
CDR3: CASSYSRGGEQYF
DNA: TGTGCCAGCAGTTACTCGCGGGGGGGAGAGCAGTACTTC

length: 14
size: once
D: TRBD2
J: TRBJ2-5
V: TRBV19
CDR3: CASSLGLFQETQYF
DNA: TGTGCCAGTAGTTTGGGACTATTCCAAGAGACCCAGTACTTC

length: 16
size: -
D: TRBD1
J: TRBJ1-5
V: TRBV18
CDR3: CASSPLDRDSNQPQHF
DNA: TGTGCCAGCTCACCCCTTGACAGGGATAGCAATCAGCCCCAGCATTTT

length: 13
size: -
D: -
J: TRBJ2-5
V: TRBV7-7
CDR3: CASSLDYRGTQYF
DNA: TGTGCTAGCAGCTTGGATTATAGAGGGACCCAGTACTTC

length: 14
size: -
D: TRBD1
J: TRBJ1-2
V: TRBV30
CDR3: CAWSLAGTGYGYTF
DNA: TGTGCCTGGAGCCTGGCAGGGACAGGCTATGGCTACACCTTC